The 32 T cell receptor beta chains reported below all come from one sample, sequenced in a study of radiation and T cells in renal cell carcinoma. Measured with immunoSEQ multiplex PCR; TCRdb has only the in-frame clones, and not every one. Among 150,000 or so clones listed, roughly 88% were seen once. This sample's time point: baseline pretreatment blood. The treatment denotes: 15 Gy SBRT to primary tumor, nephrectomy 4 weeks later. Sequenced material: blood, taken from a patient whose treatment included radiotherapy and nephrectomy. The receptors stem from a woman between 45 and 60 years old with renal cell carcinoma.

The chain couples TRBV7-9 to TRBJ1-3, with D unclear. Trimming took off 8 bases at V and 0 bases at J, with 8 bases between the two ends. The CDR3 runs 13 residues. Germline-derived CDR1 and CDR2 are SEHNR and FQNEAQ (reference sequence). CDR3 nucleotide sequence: TGTGCCAGCTTCCCCATCTCTGGAAACACCATATATTTT. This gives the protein CASFPISGNTIYF.

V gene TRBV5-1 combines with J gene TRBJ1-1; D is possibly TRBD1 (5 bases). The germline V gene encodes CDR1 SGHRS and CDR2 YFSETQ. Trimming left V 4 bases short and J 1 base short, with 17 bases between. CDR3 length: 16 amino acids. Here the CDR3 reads CASSGGGLHSNTEAFF. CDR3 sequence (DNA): TGCGCCAGCAGCGGCGGGGGGTTACATTCGAACACTGAAGCTTTCTTT.

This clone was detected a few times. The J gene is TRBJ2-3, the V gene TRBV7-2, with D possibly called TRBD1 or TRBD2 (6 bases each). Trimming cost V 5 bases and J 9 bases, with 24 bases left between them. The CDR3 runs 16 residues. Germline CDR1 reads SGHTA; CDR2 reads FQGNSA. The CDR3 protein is CASSPEAGHPRDTQYF. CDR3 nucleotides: TGTGCCAGCAGCCCCGAGGCGGGACACCCGAGAGACACGCAGTATTTT.

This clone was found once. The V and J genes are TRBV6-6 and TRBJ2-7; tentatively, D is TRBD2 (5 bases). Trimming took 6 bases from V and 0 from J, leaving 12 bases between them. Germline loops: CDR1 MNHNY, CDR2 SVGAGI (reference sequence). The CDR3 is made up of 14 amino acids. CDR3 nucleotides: TGTGCCAGCAGAGCGGACCCAGCCTCCTACGAGCAGTACTTC. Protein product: CASRADPASYEQYF.

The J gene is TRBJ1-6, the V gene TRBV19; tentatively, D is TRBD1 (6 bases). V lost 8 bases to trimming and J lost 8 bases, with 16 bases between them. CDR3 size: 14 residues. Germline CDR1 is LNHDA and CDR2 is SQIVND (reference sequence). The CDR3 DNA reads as TGTGCCAGTCGATATCAGGGGCGTTATTCACCCCTCCACTTT. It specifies CASRYQGRYSPLHF.

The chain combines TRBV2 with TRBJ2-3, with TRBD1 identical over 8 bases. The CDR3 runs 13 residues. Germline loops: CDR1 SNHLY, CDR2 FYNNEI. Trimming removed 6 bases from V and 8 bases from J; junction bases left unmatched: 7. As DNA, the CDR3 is TGTGCCAGCAGGGAGCATACAGGGGGTACGCAGTATTTT. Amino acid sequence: CASREHTGGTQYF.

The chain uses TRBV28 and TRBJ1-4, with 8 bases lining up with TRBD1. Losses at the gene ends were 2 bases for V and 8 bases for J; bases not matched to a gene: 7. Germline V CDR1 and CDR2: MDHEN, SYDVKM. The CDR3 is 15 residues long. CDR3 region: CASSLDAGQGEKLFF. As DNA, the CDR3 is TGTGCCAGCAGTTTAGATGCAGGACAGGGAGAAAAACTGTTTTTT.

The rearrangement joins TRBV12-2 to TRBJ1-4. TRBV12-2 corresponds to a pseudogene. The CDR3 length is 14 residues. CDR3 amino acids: CASRLRGTNEKLFF. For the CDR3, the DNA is TGTGCAAGTCGCTTACGGGGGACTAATGAAAAACTGTTTTTT.

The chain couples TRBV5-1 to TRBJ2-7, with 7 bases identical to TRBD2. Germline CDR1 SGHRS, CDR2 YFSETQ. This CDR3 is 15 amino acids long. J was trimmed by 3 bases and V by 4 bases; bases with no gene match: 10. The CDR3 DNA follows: TGCGCCAGCAGCGTGGAGGGGACTATTAACTACGAGCAGTACTTC. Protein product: CASSVEGTINYEQYF.

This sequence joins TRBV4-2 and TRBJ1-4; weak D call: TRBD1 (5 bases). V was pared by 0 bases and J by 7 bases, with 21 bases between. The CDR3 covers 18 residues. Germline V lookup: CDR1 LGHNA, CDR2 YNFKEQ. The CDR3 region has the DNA TGTGCCAGCAGCCAAGATTCAATCTCGGGGCTGGCGAGTGAAAAACTGTTTTTT. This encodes CASSQDSISGLASEKLFF.

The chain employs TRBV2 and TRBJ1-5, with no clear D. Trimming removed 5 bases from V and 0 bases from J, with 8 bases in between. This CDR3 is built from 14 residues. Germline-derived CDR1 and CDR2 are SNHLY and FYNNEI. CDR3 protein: CASSSLYSNQPQHF. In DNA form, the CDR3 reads TGTGCCAGCAGTTCCCTATATAGCAATCAGCCCCAGCATTTT.

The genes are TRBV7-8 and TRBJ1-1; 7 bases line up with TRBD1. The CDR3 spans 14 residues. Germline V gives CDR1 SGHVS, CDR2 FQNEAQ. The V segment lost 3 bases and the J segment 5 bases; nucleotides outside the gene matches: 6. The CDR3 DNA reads TGTGCCAGCAGCTTCAACAGGGGAGGAACTGAAGCTTTCTTT. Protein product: CASSFNRGGTEAFF.

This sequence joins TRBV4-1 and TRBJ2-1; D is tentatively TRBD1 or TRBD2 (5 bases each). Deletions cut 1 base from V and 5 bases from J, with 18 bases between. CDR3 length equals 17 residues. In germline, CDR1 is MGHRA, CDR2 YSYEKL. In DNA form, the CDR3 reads TGCGCCAGCAGCCAAGGGGGGTCAACTCGAGGGGACAATGAGCAGTTCTTC. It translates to CASSQGGSTRGDNEQFF.

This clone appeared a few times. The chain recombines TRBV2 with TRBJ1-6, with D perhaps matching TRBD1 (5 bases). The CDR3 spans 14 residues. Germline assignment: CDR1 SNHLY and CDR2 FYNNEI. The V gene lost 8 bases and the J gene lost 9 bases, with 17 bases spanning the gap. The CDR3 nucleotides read TGTGCCAGCCTAACCGGACGGGGCGGTTCACCCCTCCACTTT. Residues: CASLTGRGGSPLHF.

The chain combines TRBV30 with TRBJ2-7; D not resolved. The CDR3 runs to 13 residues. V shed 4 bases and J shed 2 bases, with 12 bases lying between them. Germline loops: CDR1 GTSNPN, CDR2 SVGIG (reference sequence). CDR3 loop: CAWNGRSTYEQYF. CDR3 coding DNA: TGTGCCTGGAACGGACGATCAACCTACGAGCAGTACTTC.

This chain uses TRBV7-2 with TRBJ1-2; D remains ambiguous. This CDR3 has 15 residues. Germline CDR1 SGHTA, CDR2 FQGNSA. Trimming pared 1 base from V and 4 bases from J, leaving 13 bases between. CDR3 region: CASSLGSGRRYGYTF. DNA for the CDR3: TGTGCCAGCAGCTTAGGGTCGGGGAGGCGCTATGGCTACACCTTC.

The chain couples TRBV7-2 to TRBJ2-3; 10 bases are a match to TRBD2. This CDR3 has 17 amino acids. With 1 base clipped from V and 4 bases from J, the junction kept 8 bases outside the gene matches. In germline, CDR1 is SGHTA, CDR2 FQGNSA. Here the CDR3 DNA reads TGTGCCAGCAGCTTAGTAGCGGGGGGAACAAAAGCAGATACGCAGTATTTT. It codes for CASSLVAGGTKADTQYF.

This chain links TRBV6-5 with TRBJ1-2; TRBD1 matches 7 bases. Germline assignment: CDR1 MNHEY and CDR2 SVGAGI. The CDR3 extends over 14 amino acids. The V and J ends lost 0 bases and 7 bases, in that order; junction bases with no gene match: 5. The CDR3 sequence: CASSYSRRGLGYTF. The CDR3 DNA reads TGTGCCAGCAGTTACTCTCGAAGGGGGCTTGGCTACACCTTC.

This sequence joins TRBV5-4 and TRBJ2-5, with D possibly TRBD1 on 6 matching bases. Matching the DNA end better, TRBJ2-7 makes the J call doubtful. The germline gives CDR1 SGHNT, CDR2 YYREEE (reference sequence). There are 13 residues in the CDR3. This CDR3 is CASSLGTVYEQYF. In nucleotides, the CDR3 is TGTGCCAGCAGCTTGGGGACAGTATACGAGCAGTACTTC.

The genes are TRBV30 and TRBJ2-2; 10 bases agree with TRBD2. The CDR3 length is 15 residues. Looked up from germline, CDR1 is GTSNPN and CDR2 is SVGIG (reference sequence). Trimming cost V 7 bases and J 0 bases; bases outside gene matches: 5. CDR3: CASTSGASNTGELFF. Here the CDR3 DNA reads TGTGCCTCCACTAGCGGGGCCTCGAACACCGGGGAGCTGTTTTTT.

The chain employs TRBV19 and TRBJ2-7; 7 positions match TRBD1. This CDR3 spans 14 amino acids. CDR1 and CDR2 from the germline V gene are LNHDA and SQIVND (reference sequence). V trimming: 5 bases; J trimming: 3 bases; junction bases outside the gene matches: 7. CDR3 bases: TGTGCCAGTAGTCCGTATTGGACAGGCTACGAGCAGTACTTC. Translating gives CASSPYWTGYEQYF.

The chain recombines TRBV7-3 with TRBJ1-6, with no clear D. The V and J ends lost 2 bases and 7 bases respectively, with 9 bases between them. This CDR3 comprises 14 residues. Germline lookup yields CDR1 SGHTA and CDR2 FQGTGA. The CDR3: CASSLGNQNSPLHF. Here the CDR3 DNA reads TGTGCCAGCAGCTTAGGTAACCAGAATTCACCCCTCCACTTT.

In DNA form, the CDR3 reads TGCGCCAGCTGCCGGGATCTAAACACCGGGGAGCTGTTTTTT. Protein: CASCRDLNTGELFF. This rearrangement joins TRBV10-1 to TRBJ2-2; tentatively, D is TRBD2 (5 bases). Germline loops: CDR1 WNHNN, CDR2 SYGVQD (reference sequence). V lost 8 bases, J lost 2 bases, and 12 bases lay in between. The CDR3 spans 14 residues.

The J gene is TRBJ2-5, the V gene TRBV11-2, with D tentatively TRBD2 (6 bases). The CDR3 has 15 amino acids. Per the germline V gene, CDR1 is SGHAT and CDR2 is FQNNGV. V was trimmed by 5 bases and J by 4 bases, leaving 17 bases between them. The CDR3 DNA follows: TGTGCCAGCAGCGCGGCGACTAGTTTATCAGAGACCCAGTACTTC. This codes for CASSAATSLSETQYF.

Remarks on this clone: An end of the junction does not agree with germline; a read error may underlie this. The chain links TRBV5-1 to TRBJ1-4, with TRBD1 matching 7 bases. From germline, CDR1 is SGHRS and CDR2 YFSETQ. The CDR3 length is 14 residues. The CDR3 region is CASRWTGDNENLFF. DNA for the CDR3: TGCGCCAGCAGGTGGACAGGCGATAATGAAAACCTGTTTTTT.

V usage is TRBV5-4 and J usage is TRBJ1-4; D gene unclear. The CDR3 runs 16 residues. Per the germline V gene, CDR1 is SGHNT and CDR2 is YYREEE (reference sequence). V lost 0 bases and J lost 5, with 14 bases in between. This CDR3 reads CASSLARAGLNEKLFF. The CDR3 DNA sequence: TGTGCCAGCAGCTTGGCTCGGGCAGGCTTAAATGAAAAACTGTTTTTT.

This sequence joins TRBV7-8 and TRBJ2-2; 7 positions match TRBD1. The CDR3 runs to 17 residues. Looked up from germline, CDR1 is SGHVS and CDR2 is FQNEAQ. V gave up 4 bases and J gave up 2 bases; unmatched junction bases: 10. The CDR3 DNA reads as TGTGCCAGCAGCTCCGAACCCGGGACAGTTAACACCGGGGAGCTGTTTTTT. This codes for CASSSEPGTVNTGELFF.

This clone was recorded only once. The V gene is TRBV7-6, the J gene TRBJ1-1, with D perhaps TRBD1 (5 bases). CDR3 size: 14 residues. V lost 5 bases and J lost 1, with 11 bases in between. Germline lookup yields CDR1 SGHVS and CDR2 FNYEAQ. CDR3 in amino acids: CASSRGGWNTEAFF. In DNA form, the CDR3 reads TGTGCCAGCAGCCGCGGGGGATGGAACACTGAAGCTTTCTTT. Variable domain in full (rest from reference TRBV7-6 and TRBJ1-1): GAGVSQSPRYKVTKRGQDVALRCDPISGHVSLYWYRQALGQGPEFLTYFNYEAQQDKSGLPNDRFSAERPEGSISTLTIQRTEQRDSAMYRCASSRGGWNTEAFFGQGTRLTVV.

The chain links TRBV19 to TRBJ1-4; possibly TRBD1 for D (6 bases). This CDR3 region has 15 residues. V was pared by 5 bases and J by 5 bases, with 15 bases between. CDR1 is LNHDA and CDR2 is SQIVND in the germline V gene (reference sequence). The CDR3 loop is CASSPTQGFNEKLFF. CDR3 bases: TGTGCCAGTAGTCCCACACAGGGCTTCAATGAAAAACTGTTTTTT.

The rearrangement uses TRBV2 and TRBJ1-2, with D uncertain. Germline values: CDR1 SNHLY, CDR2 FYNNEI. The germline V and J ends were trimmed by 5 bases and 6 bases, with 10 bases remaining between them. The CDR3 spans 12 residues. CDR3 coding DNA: TGTGCCAGCAGTCGGGCGGACGATGGCTACACCTTC. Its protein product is CASSRADDGYTF.

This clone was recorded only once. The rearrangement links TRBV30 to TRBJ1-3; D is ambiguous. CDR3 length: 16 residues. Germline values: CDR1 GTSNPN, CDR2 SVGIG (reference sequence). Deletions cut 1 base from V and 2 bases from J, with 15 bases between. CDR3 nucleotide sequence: TGTGCCTGGAGTGCCCCTCTGGGTGCCACTGGAAACACCATATATTTT. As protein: CAWSAPLGATGNTIYF.

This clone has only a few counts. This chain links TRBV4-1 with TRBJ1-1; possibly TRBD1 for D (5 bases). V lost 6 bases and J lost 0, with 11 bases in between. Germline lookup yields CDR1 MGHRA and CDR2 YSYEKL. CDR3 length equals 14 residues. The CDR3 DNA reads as TGCGCCAGCAGTCCAGACAGCCTGAACACTGAAGCTTTCTTT. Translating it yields CASSPDSLNTEAFF.